This T cell receptor (beta chain) was recorded in a study of T cells in Graves' hyperthyroidism and ophthalmopathy. Findings and caveats of the study: A model using 13 V-J features told ophthalmopathy apart from stable hyperthyroidism.

This clonotype has just a few counts. No antigen is known for it. Authors of the study amplified TCR beta CDR3 regions from RNA transcripts. The primer set for the first-round RT-PCR of the TCR CDR3 was HTBI. TCRdb reprocessed the multiplex PCR reads via MiXCR and lists one record per CDR3 protein. This sample carries roughly 530,000 distinct CDR3 sequences, about a sixth of them seen once, and the ten largest clones take under 20%. The CDR3 length is 17 residues. Germline assignment: CDR1 LNHDA and CDR2 SQIVND (reference sequence). Trimming took 3 bases from V and 0 from J, leaving 15 bases between them.

This TCR derives from a woman under 30 with Graves' ophthalmopathy. The rearrangement uses TRBV19 and TRBJ1-3; no firm D call. The sample comprised blood. CDR3 amino acids: CASSIFARESSGNTIYF. The CDR3 coding sequence is TGTGCCAGTAGTATTTTCGCGAGGGAGAGCTCTGGAAACACCATATATTTT.